This entry describes one TCR beta chain. Assay: immunoSEQ multiplex PCR; the TCRdb copy retains only in-frame clones and omits some. This table holds tens of thousands of clones, approximately 89% found once. This record belongs to a study of control samples from healthy donors and cancer patients. This receptor was taken from a man aged 50-59 years in good health. The specimen sequenced was blood.

CDR3 nucleotide sequence: TGTGCCAGCAGCCGAACGCCCGACAGGGGCCACAGCAATCAGCCCCAGCATTTT. This gives the protein CASSRTPDRGHSNQPQHF. J is TRBJ1-5 and V is TRBV2, with 8 bases matching TRBD1. This CDR3 contains 18 residues. The ends lost 6 bases at V and 1 base at J; junction bases unmatched: 14. Germline lookup yields CDR1 SNHLY and CDR2 FYNNEI.